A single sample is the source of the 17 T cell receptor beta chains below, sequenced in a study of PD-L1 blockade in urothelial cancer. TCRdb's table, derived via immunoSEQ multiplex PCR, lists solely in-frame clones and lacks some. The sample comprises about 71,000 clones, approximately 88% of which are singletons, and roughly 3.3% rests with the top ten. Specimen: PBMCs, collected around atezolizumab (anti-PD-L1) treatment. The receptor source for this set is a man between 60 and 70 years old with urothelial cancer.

CDR3 nucleotides: TGTGCCAGCAGCTTAGCGGGAGGAACCAAGCCCCAGCATTTT. Its translation: CASSLAGGTKPQHF. V usage is TRBV7-2 and J usage is TRBJ1-5; no clear D gene. The CDR3 loop spans 14 amino acids. Germline loops: CDR1 SGHTA, CDR2 FQGNSA. V lost 0 bases, J lost 8 bases, and 11 bases lay in between.

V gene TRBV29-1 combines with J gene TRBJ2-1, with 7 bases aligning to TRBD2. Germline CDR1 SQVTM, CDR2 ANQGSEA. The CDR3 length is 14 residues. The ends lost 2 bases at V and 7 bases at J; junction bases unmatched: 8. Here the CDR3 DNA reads TGCAGCGTTGAATTCCTAGCGGCGATAAATGAGCAGTTCTTC. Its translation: CSVEFLAAINEQFF.

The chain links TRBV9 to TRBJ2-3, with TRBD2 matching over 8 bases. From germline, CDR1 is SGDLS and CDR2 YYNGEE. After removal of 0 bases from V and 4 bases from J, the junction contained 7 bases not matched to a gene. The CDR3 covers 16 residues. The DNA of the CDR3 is TGTGCCAGCAGCGTAGAGGCGGGAGGTAGGCCAGATACGCAGTATTTT. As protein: CASSVEAGGRPDTQYF.

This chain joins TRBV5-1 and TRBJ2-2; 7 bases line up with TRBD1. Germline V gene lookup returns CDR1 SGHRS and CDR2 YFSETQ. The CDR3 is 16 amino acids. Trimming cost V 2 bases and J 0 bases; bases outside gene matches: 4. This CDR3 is CASSLSGTANTGELFF. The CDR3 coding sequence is TGCGCCAGCAGCTTATCCGGGACAGCGAACACCGGGGAGCTGTTTTTT.

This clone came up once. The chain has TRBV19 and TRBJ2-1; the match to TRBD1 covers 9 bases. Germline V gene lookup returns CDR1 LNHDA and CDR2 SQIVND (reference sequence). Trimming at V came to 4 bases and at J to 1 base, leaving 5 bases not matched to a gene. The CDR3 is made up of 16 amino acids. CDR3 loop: CASSRDRVKSYNEQFF. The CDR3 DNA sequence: TGTGCCAGTAGTAGGGACAGGGTCAAGTCCTACAATGAGCAGTTCTTC.

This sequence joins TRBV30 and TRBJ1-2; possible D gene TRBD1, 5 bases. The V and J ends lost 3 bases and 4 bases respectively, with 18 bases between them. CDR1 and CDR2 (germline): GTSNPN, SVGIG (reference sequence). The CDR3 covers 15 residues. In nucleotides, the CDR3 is TGTGCCTGGAGCTCGCCGGCAGGGTCGAGCTATGGCTACACCTTC. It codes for CAWSSPAGSSYGYTF.

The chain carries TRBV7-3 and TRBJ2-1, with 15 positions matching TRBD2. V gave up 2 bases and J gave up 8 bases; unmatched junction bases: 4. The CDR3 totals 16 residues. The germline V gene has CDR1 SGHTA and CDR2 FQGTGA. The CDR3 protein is CASSLGLAGGLDEQFF. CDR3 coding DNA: TGTGCCAGCAGCTTAGGACTAGCGGGGGGGCTCGATGAGCAGTTCTTC.

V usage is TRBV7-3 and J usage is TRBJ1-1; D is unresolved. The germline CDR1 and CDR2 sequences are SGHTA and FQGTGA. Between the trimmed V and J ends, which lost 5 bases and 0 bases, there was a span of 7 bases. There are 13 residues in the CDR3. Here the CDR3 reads CASSPNMNTEAFF. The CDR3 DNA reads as TGTGCCAGCAGCCCAAACATGAACACTGAAGCTTTCTTT.

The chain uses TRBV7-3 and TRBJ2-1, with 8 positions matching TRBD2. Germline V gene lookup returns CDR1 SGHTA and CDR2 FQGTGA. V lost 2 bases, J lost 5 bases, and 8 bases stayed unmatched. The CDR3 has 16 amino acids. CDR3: CASSLEGSGVNNEQFF. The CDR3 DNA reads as TGTGCCAGCAGCTTAGAGGGTAGCGGGGTAAACAATGAGCAGTTCTTC.

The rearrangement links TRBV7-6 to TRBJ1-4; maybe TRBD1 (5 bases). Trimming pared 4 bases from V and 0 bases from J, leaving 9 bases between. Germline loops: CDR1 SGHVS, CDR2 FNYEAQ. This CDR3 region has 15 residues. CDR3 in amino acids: CASSSGVATNEKLFF. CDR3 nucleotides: TGTGCCAGCAGCTCGGGGGTTGCAACTAATGAAAAACTGTTTTTT.

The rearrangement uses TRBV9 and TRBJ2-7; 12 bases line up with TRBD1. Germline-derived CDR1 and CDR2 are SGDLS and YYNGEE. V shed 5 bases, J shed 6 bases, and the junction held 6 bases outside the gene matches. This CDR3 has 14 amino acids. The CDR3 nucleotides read TGTGCCAGCAGTGCCGGGACAGGGGGCGCCGAGCAGTACTTC. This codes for CASSAGTGGAEQYF.

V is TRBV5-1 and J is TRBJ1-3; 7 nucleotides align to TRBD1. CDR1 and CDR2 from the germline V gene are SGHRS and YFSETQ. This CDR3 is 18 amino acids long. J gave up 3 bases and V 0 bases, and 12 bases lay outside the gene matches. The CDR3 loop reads CASSLEPSGGRVGNTIYF. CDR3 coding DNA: TGCGCCAGCAGCTTGGAACCCTCAGGGGGTCGTGTTGGAAACACCATATATTTT.

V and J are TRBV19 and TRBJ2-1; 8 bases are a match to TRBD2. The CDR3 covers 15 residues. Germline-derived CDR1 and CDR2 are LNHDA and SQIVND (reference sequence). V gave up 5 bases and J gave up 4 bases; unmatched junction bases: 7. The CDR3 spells CASSPRGDAYNEQFF. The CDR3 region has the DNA TGTGCCAGTAGTCCGCGGGGGGACGCTTACAATGAGCAGTTCTTC.

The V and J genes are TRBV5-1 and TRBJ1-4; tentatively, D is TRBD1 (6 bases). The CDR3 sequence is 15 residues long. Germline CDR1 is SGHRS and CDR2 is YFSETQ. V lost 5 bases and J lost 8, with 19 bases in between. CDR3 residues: CASRHNRDGEEKLFF. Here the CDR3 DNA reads TGCGCCAGCAGACACAACAGGGATGGGGAGGAAAAACTGTTTTTT. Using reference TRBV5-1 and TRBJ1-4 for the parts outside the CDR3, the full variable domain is KAGVTQTPRYLIKTRGQQVTLSCSPISGHRSVSWYQQTPGQGLQFLFEYFSETQRNKGNFPGRFSGRQFSNSRSEMNVSTLELGDSALYLCASRHNRDGEEKLFFGSGTQLSVL.

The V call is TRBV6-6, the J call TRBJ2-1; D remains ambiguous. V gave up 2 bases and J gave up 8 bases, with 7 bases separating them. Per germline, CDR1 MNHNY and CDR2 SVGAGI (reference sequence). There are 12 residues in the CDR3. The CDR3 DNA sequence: TGTGCCAGCAGTTACCCATCGGATGAGCAGTTCTTC. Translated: CASSYPSDEQFF.

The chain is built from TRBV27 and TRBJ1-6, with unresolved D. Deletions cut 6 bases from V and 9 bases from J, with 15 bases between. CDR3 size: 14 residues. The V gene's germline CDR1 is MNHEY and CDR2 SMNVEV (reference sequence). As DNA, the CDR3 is TGTGCCAGCAGCACACCCTCAGGTAGTTCACCCCTCCACTTT. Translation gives CASSTPSGSSPLHF.

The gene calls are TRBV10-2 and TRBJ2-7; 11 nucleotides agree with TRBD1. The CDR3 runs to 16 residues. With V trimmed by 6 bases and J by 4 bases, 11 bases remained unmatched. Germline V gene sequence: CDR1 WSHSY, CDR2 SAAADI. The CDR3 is CASRYQPGQGDYEQYF. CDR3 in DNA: TGCGCCAGCAGGTACCAACCGGGACAGGGGGATTACGAGCAGTACTTC.